A selection of T cell receptor beta chains follows, all from one sample in a study of blood T cell repertoires in COVID-19. Only in-frame clones appear in the TCRdb table, and some are missing; sequencing was by immunoSEQ multiplex PCR. The sample includes approximately 400,000 clones, more than 70% of them seen just once. Input material: PBMCs or T cells enriched from blood (not recorded which). The receptors derive from a woman aged 18-30 years who had recovered from COVID-19. Both conserved end residues are part of each CDR3. A D gene is named only where the DNA matches it firmly. Size is stated for part of the rows, as once, few or many counts, or as a class when the clone is expanded.

once	TRBJ2-1	.	TRBV5-1	TGCGCCAGCAGCTTGCCCGGGGGCGGGGGCAATGAGCAGTTCTTC	CASSLPGGGGNEQFF
.	TRBJ2-1	TRBD1	TRBV7-3	TGTGCCAGCAGCAGCGGGACAGGGATCTACAATGAGCAGTTCTTC	CASSSGTGIYNEQFF
.	TRBJ2-5	.	TRBV5-1	TGCGCCAGCAGCTGGGCAATGGACCAAGAGACCCAGTACTTC	CASSWAMDQETQYF
.	TRBJ2-5	.	TRBV9	TGTGCCAGCAGCGTAGCTCGAGCCAGGGGAAAGGCCCAGTACTTC	CASSVARARGKAQYF
.	TRBJ2-5	TRBD2	TRBV7-9	TGTGCCAGCAGCGTCGGGGGGGCCCGAGAGACCCAGTACTTC	CASSVGGARETQYF
few	TRBJ1-1	TRBD1	TRBV5-1	TGCGCCAGCAGCATAGACAGGGGAAGGGACACTGAAGCTTTCTTT	CASSIDRGRDTEAFF
.	TRBJ1-4	TRBD1	TRBV2	TGTGCCAGTGACCGTGGGACAGCAGATGAAAAACTGTTTTTT	CASDRGTADEKLFF
.	TRBJ2-3	TRBD2	TRBV7-3	TGTGCCAGCAGTGCGCAACTAGCGGGGGGTCTGGGCACAGATACGCAGTATTTT	CASSAQLAGGLGTDTQYF
.	TRBJ2-7	.	TRBV5-1	TGCGCCAGCAGCCCCAGGGGCCGGTCCTACGAGCAGTACTTC	CASSPRGRSYEQYF
.	TRBJ1-3	TRBD1	TRBV2	TGTGCCAGCAGGACAGGGCAGAGCTCTGGAAACACCATATATTTT	CASRTGQSSGNTIYF
.	TRBJ1-6	TRBD1	TRBV9	TGTGCCAGCAGCGCCTTGGGACAGGATAATTCACCCCTCCACTTT	CASSALGQDNSPLHF
.	TRBJ1-5	.	TRBV6-1	TGTGCCAGCAGTGAAGAGGGGTACAGGCCCGTGCTAGCCCAGCATTTT	CASSEEGYRPVLAQHF
.	TRBJ2-7	.	TRBV5-5	TGTGCCAGCAGCTTGTTTGGTCAGAACTACGAGCAGTACTTC	CASSLFGQNYEQYF
.	TRBJ1-4	.	TRBV2	TGTGCCAGCAGTGTCCGGGAAATGGGTGAAAAACTGTTTTTT	CASSVREMGEKLFF
.	TRBJ2-7	.	TRBV2	TGTGCCAACCCCCCCGACGGCGGGGCCTTATACGAGCAGTACTTC	CANPPDGGALYEQYF
.	TRBJ1-3	TRBD1	TRBV9	TGTGCCAGCAGCGCCAACGTACAGGGGGCCGCTGGAAACACCATATATTTT	CASSANVQGAAGNTIYF
.	TRBJ2-3	.	TRBV4-2	TGTGCCAGCAGCCAAGCTAAAGGTAGCGGTATTTGGGATACGCAGTATTTT	CASSQAKGSGIWDTQYF
.	TRBJ2-1	.	TRBV7-9	TGTGCCAGCAGCTTAGTGGGCAGGGGTAACAATGAGCAGTTCTTC	CASSLVGRGNNEQFF
.	TRBJ1-1	TRBD1	TRBV27	TGTGCCAGCAGTTTTGGACAGGGAAAGGGCACTGAAGCTTTCTTT	CASSFGQGKGTEAFF
.	TRBJ1-2	TRBD1	TRBV30	TGTGCCTGGAGTAGGCAGGGGGCGGGTGGCTACACCTTC	CAWSRQGAGGYTF
.	TRBJ2-7	TRBD1	TRBV7-3	TGTGCCAGCAGCCCCGGGACAGGGGGTCGCGAGCAGTACTTC	CASSPGTGGREQYF
.	TRBJ1-4	.	TRBV4-1	TGCGCCAGCAGCCAAGCAGGGAATGAAAAACTGTTTTTT	CASSQAGNEKLFF
.	TRBJ2-2	.	TRBV19	TGTGCCAGTTTGGTCGGGGTGAACACCGGGGAGCTGTTTTTT	CASLVGVNTGELFF
.	TRBJ1-2	.	TRBV7-9	TGTGCCAGCAGCTTAGAAAGCGGACGCGGCTACACCTTC	CASSLESGRGYTF
.	TRBJ1-5	.	TRBV5-6	TGTGCCAGCAGCTTGGGTCAGGGGCCCCAGCATTTT	CASSLGQGPQHF
.	TRBJ1-2	.	TRBV20-1	TGCAGTGCTAGTCGGGGTATGGGCTATGGCTACACCTTC	CSASRGMGYGYTF
.	TRBJ2-5	.	TRBV18	TGTGCCAGCTCACCACCCCATGTCCAAGAGACCCAGTACTTC	CASSPPHVQETQYF
.	TRBJ1-4	TRBD1	TRBV19	TGTGCCAGTAGTATAGTGTACATACGGGACAGGTCCTGTTGTGCTAATGAAAAACTGTTTTTT	CASSIVYIRDRSCCANEKLFF
.	TRBJ2-7	TRBD2	TRBV28	TGTGCCAGCAGTTCTTTAGCGGGGGCCCCGCTTTCCTACGAGCAGTACTTC	CASSSLAGAPLSYEQYF
.	TRBJ1-2	.	TRBV29-1	TGCAGCGCCAACGGGGAGCCATATGGCTACACCTTC	CSANGEPYGYTF
.	TRBJ1-1	.	TRBV12-3/TRBV12-4	TGTGCCAGCAGTTTCAAGGGGATTACTGAAGCTTTCTTT	CASSFKGITEAFF
.	TRBJ2-1	TRBD2	TRBV5-3	TGTGCCAGAAGAATTTTTCCGACTAGCGGGGTTCCGAGCTCCTACAATGAGCAGTTCTTC	CARRIFPTSGVPSSYNEQFF
once	TRBJ2-5	.	TRBV5-1	TGCGCCAGCAGCTTCTGGCGGGGACCGCAAGAGACCCAGTACTTC	CASSFWRGPQETQYF
.	TRBJ1-3	.	TRBV30	TGTGCCTGGAGTGTAATGAGCGGGGCTGGAAACACCATATATTTT	CAWSVMSGAGNTIYF
.	TRBJ2-7	.	TRBV27	TGTGCCAGCAGTTCAACAGGGTATTATGCCTACGAGCAGTACTTC	CASSSTGYYAYEQYF
.	TRBJ1-1	TRBD1	TRBV3-1/TRBV3-2	TGTGCCAGCAGCCCAGCCGGGACAGAGAACACTGAAGCTTTCTTT	CASSPAGTENTEAFF
.	TRBJ1-1	TRBD1	TRBV4-3	TGCGCCAGCAGCCAAGGCAGGGGGCTGAACACTGAAGCTTTCTTT	CASSQGRGLNTEAFF
once	TRBJ2-7	.	TRBV5-1	TGCGCCAGCAGCTTTGCGACATCTGGTGAGCAGTACTTC	CASSFATSGEQYF
few	TRBJ1-2	.	TRBV4-1	TGCGCCAGCAGCCAAGGCCCCGAGAATAGCTATGGCTACACCTTC	CASSQGPENSYGYTF
.	TRBJ1-5	.	TRBV5-1	TGCGCCAGCAGCTTGGGTGCAGGAAATAGCAATCAGCCCCAGCATTTT	CASSLGAGNSNQPQHF
.	TRBJ1-4	TRBD1	TRBV7-9	TGTGCCAGCAGTTATTTCGGGACAGATAATGAAAAACTGTTTTTT	CASSYFGTDNEKLFF
.	TRBJ1-1	.	TRBV30	TGTGCCTGGAGTCCACGATTTACGGGGAACACTGAAGCTTTCTTT	CAWSPRFTGNTEAFF
.	TRBJ2-2	TRBD1	TRBV5-1	TGCGCCAGCAGCTTGCTTGCCCGGACAGGCACCGGGGAGCTGTTTTTT	CASSLLARTGTGELFF
.	TRBJ1-2	.	TRBV19	TGTGCCAGTAGTCCTACAGGACCTTATGGCTACACCTTC	CASSPTGPYGYTF
.	TRBJ2-7	TRBD1	TRBV2	TGTGCCAGCACCCGGGACAGTCCGGATTACGAGCAGTACTTC	CASTRDSPDYEQYF
.	TRBJ1-1	.	TRBV28	TGTGCCAGCAGTTTAGGGTGGGGCGATGCCTCCATGAACACTGAAGCTTTCTTT	CASSLGWGDASMNTEAFF
.	TRBJ2-4	.	TRBV7-9	TGTGCCAGCAGCCCACCCGGATATGACAAAGCCAAAAACATTCAGTACTTC	CASSPPGYDKAKNIQYF
.	TRBJ1-2	TRBD1	TRBV6-1	TGTGCCAGCAGTGAGGGACAGGGGGCTGAAGGCTACACCTTC	CASSEGQGAEGYTF